This entry describes one TCR beta chain. The antigen is undetermined. The sample is drawn from a study of OX40 agonist ivuxolimab in advanced cancers. Measured with immunoSEQ multiplex PCR; TCRdb has only the in-frame clones, and not every one. Here the sample spans 50,000 to 80,000 clones, approximately 90% being singletons. Study-level points and caveats: Some nonresponders additionally presented with little normalized T-cell clonal expansion.

The source is an adult with an advanced solid tumor such as melanoma, head and neck, liver or kidney cancer. The material sequenced was CD4+ or CD8+ T cells sorted from blood, taken in a trial of the OX40 agonist ivuxolimab.

This CDR3 is CASSETGTSGSDEQFF. CDR3 in DNA: TGCGCCAGCAGTGAGACCGGGACTAGCGGGAGCGATGAGCAGTTCTTC. V gene TRBV10-2 combines with J gene TRBJ2-1; 14 bases fit TRBD2. This CDR3 contains 16 residues. CDR1 WSHSY and CDR2 SAAADI come from the germline V gene. V lost 2 bases to trimming and J lost 8 bases; unmatched junction nucleotides: 5.